This TCR beta chain was recovered during a study of T cell repertoires in cytomegalovirus infection. This clonotype has a handful of counts. Antigen specificity is unknown. TCRdb passed the reads through MiXCR, listing each CDR3 protein once. The data contain around 900,000 distinct CDR3 sequences, roughly 31% of them singletons. The CDR3 is made up of 16 amino acids. With 3 bases clipped from V and 0 bases from J, the junction kept 2 bases outside the gene matches. This clonotype originated in a human donor in good health (CMV status not recorded). Some clones in this sample may be carry-over from other donors' samples. The chain joins TRBV12-3 or TRBV12-4 to TRBJ2-3; TRBD2 matches 11 bases. The sample here was cultured CD8+ T cells from PBMCs, taken from culture after CMV antigen stimulation. DNA for the CDR3: TGTGCCAGCAGTTTCCGACTAGCGGGGAGCACAGATACGCAGTATTTT. It yields the protein CASSFRLAGSTDTQYF.